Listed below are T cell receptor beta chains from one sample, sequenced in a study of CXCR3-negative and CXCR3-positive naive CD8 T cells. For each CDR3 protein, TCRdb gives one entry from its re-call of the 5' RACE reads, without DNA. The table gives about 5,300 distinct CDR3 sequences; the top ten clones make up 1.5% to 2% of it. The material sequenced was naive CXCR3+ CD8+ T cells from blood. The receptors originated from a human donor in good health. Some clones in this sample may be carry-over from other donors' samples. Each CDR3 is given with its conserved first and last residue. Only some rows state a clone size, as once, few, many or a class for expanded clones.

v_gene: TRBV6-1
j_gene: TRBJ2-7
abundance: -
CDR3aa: CASSEARTYEQYF

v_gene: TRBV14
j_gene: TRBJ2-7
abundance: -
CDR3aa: CASSDPPYEQYF

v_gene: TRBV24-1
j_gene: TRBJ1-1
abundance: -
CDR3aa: CATSDRTADTEAFF

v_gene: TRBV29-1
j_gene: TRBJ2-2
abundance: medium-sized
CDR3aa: CSVVPSGSSGELFF

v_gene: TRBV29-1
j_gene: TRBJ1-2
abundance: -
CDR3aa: CSVLTDYGYTF

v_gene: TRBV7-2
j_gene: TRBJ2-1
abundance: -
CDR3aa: CASSLVPGLAEVYNEQFF

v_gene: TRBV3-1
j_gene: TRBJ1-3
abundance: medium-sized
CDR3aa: CASRQGNGNTIYF

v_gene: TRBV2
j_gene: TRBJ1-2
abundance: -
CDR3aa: CASSEADDYGYTF

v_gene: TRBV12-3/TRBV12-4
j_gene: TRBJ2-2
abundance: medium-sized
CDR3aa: CASRDTGASFGELFF

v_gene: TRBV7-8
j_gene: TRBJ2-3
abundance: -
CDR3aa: CASSAVSGAHTDTQYF

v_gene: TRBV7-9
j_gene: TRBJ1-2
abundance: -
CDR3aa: CASSLIPGAQGNYGYTF

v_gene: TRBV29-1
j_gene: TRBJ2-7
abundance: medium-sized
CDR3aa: CSVVGTSAYEQYF

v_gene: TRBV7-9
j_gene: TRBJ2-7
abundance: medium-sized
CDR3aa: CASSSPTLSYEQYF

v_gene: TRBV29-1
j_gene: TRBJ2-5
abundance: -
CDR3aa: CSVLSVGGETQYF

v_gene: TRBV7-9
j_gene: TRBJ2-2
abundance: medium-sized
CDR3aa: CASSLAAGANTGELFF

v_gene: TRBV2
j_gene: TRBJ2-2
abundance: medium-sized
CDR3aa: CASMEGTNTGELFF

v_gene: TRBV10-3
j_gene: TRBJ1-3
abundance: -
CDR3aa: CAISEPERTAGNTIYF

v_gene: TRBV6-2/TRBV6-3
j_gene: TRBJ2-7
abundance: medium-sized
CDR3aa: CASSYPFTGIYEQYF

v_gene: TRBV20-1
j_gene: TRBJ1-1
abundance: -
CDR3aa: CSARGNRVENTEAFF

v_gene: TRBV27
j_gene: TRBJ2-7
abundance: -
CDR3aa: CASSPSAGGLSYEQYF

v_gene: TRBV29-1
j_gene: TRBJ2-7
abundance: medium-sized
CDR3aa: CSVEIGTVDYEQYF

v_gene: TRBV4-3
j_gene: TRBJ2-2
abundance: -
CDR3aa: CASSQEGRSPGELFF

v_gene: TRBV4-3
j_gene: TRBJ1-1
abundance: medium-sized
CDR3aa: CASSHLGNTEAFF

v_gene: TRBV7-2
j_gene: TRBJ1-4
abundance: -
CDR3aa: CASSFTGGEVEKLFF

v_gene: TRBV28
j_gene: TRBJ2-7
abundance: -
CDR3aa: CASSYSGTGTYEQYF

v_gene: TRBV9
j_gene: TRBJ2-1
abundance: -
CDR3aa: CASSTPLAGDHNEQFF

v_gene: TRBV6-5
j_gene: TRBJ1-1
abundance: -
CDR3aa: CASSYPGPEAFF

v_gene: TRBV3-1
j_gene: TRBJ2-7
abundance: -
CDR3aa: CASSQPSVTGYEQYF

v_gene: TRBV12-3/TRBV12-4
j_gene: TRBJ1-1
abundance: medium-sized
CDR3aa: CASRPPENTEAFF

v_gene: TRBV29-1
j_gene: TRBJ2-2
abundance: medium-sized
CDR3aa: CSVDWTGNTGELFF

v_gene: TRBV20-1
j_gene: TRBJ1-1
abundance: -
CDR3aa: CSARDHGDPEAFF

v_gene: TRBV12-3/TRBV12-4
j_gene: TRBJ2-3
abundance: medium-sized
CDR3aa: CASSFGRTDTQYF

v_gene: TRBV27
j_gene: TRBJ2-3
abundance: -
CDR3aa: CASSSTSGFIDTQYF

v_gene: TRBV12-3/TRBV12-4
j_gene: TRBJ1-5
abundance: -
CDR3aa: CASSFSGNQPQHF

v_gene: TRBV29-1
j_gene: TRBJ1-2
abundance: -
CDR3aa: CSDLGQYGYTF

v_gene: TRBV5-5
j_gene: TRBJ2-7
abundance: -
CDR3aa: CASSFGGEYEQYF

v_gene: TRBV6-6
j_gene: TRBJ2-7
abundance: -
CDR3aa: CASSPLGYEQYF

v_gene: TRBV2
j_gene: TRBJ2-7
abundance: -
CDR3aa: CASSDPDGSYEQYF

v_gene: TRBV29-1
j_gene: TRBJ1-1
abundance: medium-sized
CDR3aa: CSVEGGSQNAAFF

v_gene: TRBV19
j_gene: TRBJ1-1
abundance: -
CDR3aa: CASSILGVNTEAFF

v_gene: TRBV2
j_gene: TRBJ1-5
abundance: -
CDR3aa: CASSEGRGLNQPQHF

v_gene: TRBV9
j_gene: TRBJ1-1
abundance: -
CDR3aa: CASSVQDGGAFF

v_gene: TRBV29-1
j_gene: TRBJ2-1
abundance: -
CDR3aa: CSVEDEGQGTYNEQFF

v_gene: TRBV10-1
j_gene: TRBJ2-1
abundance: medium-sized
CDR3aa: CASSGLAGDPYNEQFF